The rows below give T cell receptor beta chains drawn from one sample of a study of T cells in Graves' hyperthyroidism and ophthalmopathy. TCRdb itself ran the multiplex PCR reads through MiXCR, one entry per CDR3 protein. The repertoire holds about 560,000 distinct CDR3 sequences, with roughly 50% as singletons. The sequenced material came from peripheral blood or thyroid tissue (not recorded which). The receptors stem from a woman aged 18-29 years with Graves' hyperthyroidism. CDR3s include the opening cysteine and the closing phenylalanine or tryptophan. The D gene is left open where the match is weak. Size is stated for part of the rows, as once, few or many counts, or as a class when the clone is expanded.

v_call: TRBV27; d_call: TRBD1; j_call: TRBJ2-7; clone_size: .; cdr3_aa: CASSSIPGQWHEQYF; cdr3_nt: TGTGCCAGCAGTTCAATACCGGGACAGTGGCACGAGCAGTACTTC
v_call: TRBV7-3; d_call: .; j_call: TRBJ2-5; clone_size: .; cdr3_aa: CASSWDGQETQYF; cdr3_nt: TGTGCCAGCAGCTGGGACGGTCAAGAGACCCAGTACTTC
v_call: TRBV6-1; d_call: .; j_call: TRBJ2-7; clone_size: .; cdr3_aa: CASSYFPGTSPIYEQYF; cdr3_nt: TGTGCCAGCTCATACTTTCCCGGGACCTCTCCGATCTACGAGCAGTACTTC
v_call: TRBV7-9; d_call: .; j_call: TRBJ1-1; clone_size: many; cdr3_aa: CASSWRDTEAFF; cdr3_nt: TGTGCCAGCAGCTGGAGGGACACTGAAGCTTTCTTT
v_call: TRBV2; d_call: .; j_call: TRBJ1-1; clone_size: many; cdr3_aa: CASISRGSTEAFF; cdr3_nt: TGTGCCAGCATCTCCCGGGGTAGCACTGAAGCTTTCTTT
v_call: TRBV20-1; d_call: TRBD2; j_call: TRBJ2-1; clone_size: .; cdr3_aa: CSAREMASGRDYNEQFF; cdr3_nt: TGCAGTGCTAGAGAAATGGCTAGCGGGAGGGACTACAATGAGCAGTTCTTC
v_call: TRBV10-3; d_call: TRBD1; j_call: TRBJ2-2; clone_size: .; cdr3_aa: CASRPGQEAGELFF; cdr3_nt: TGTGCCAGCAGACCGGGACAGGAGGCCGGGGAGCTGTTTTTT
v_call: TRBV2; d_call: .; j_call: TRBJ1-5; clone_size: many; cdr3_aa: CASTVYSNQPQHF; cdr3_nt: TGTGCCAGCACCGTGTATAGCAATCAGCCCCAGCATTTT
v_call: TRBV11-2; d_call: .; j_call: TRBJ1-2; clone_size: .; cdr3_aa: CASSLDRGRTSYTF; cdr3_nt: TGTGCCAGCAGCTTAGATAGGGGACGGACCAGCTACACCTTC
v_call: TRBV20-1; d_call: TRBD2; j_call: TRBJ2-5; clone_size: .; cdr3_aa: CSAGLEETQYF; cdr3_nt: TGCAGTGCTGGACTAGAAGAGACCCAGTACTTC
v_call: TRBV7-2; d_call: TRBD1; j_call: TRBJ2-5; clone_size: .; cdr3_aa: CASSFYWDRGYNETQYF; cdr3_nt: TGTGCCAGCAGCTTCTATTGGGACAGGGGCTACAATGAGACCCAGTACTTC